The rows below give T cell receptor beta chains drawn from one sample of a study of T cell changes during pregnancy in multiple sclerosis. Method: immunoSEQ multiplex PCR; TCRdb's copy keeps in-frame clones and lacks some. The sample has about 100,000 clones, roughly 90% seen once. The material sequenced was peripheral blood, taken in the third trimester of pregnancy. The source of these receptors is a female donor in good health, enrolled as a control in a pregnancy study. CDR3s include the opening cysteine and the closing phenylalanine or tryptophan. The D gene is left open where the match is weak. Only some rows state a clone size, as once, few, many or a class for expanded clones.

v_call,j_call,d_call,clone_size,cdr3_aa,cdr3_nt
TRBV11-2,TRBJ2-1,TRBD2,NA,CASSLRLAGDYNEQFF,TGTGCCAGCAGCCTCAGGTTAGCGGGCGACTACAATGAGCAGTTCTTC
TRBV6-5,TRBJ1-2,NA,once,CASISMGGANYGYTF,TGTGCCAGCATATCGATGGGAGGAGCTAACTATGGCTACACCTTC
TRBV9,TRBJ1-2,NA,NA,CASSVAPTENYGYTF,TGTGCCAGCAGCGTAGCTCCAACAGAGAACTATGGCTACACCTTC
TRBV6-5,TRBJ2-2,NA,NA,CASSYQGSNTGELFF,TGTGCCAGCAGTTACCAGGGGTCGAACACCGGGGAGCTGTTTTTT
TRBV19,TRBJ1-6,NA,few,CASSMDYRGYSPLHF,TGTGCCAGTAGTATGGACTATCGTGGGTATTCACCCCTCCACTTT
TRBV27,TRBJ1-5,TRBD1,NA,CASSAGQGRGGGQPQHF,TGTGCCAGCAGTGCAGGACAGGGGAGAGGCGGTGGTCAGCCCCAGCATTTT
TRBV14,TRBJ2-1,TRBD1,NA,CASSQVLDGTGGIF,TGTGCCAGCAGCCAAGTTCTCGACGGGACAGGGGGAATCTTC
TRBV27,TRBJ2-1,NA,few,CASGLGDEQFF,TGTGCCAGCGGCCTCGGGGATGAGCAGTTCTTC
TRBV27,TRBJ1-2,NA,NA,CASSLSQGYGYTF,TGTGCCAGCAGTTTATCCCAGGGGTATGGCTACACCTTC
TRBV5-1,TRBJ2-1,TRBD2,NA,CASSPTSDVPFF,TGCGCCAGCAGCCCGACTAGCGACGTGCCGTTCTTC
TRBV9,TRBJ1-2,TRBD1,NA,CASSVGDRVSPGGYTF,TGTGCCAGCAGCGTAGGGGACAGGGTTTCTCCCGGAGGCTACACCTTC
TRBV29-1,TRBJ1-2,TRBD1,NA,CSVEEQGPYGYTF,TGCAGCGTTGAAGAACAGGGGCCCTATGGCTACACCTTC
TRBV29-1,TRBJ2-7,TRBD1,NA,CSVEVRGSSYEQYF,TGCAGCGTTGAAGTCAGGGGGAGCTCCTACGAGCAGTACTTC
TRBV4-3,TRBJ2-2,TRBD2,NA,CASSQDAGGGAGELFF,TGCGCCAGCAGCCAAGATGCGGGGGGCGGCGCCGGGGAGCTGTTTTTT
TRBV5-1,TRBJ2-3,NA,NA,CASSFWDTLTDTQYF,TGCGCCAGCAGCTTTTGGGACACCCTCACAGATACGCAGTATTTT
TRBV6-6,TRBJ2-5,NA,NA,CASSVAERIQETQYF,TGTGCCAGCAGTGTCGCCGAGCGAATCCAAGAGACCCAGTACTTC
TRBV6-1,TRBJ1-1,NA,NA,CASSERGNTEAFF,TGTGCCAGCAGTGAAAGGGGGAACACTGAAGCTTTCTTT
TRBV5-8,TRBJ1-1,NA,NA,CASSLGGSGVIAEAFF,TGTGCCAGCAGCTTGGGGGGCTCAGGGGTGATCGCTGAAGCTTTCTTT
TRBV5-1,TRBJ2-7,TRBD1,NA,CASSPRQGKAYEQYF,TGCGCCAGCAGCCCAAGACAGGGGAAAGCATACGAGCAGTACTTC
TRBV5-6,TRBJ1-2,NA,NA,CASSLGYGYTF,TGTGCCAGCAGCCTCGGCTATGGCTACACCTTC
TRBV7-9,TRBJ2-7,NA,NA,CASSQDSYEQYF,TGTGCCAGCAGCCAGGACAGCTACGAGCAGTACTTC
TRBV7-9,TRBJ1-4,NA,NA,CASSQAGEKLFF,TGTGCCAGCAGCCAGGCAGGTGAAAAACTGTTTTTT
TRBV7-2,TRBJ2-3,TRBD2,NA,CASSPRPRASGYTDTQYF,TGTGCCAGCTCACCCCGCCCGCGGGCTAGCGGGTACACAGATACGCAGTATTTT
TRBV6-5,TRBJ1-2,NA,NA,CASRGGNGYTF,TGTGCCAGCAGGGGAGGGAATGGCTACACCTTC
TRBV7-9,TRBJ2-7,NA,NA,CASSFSGSSYEQYF,TGTGCCAGCAGCTTTAGCGGTAGTTCCTACGAGCAGTACTTC
TRBV15,TRBJ1-4,TRBD1,NA,CATSRKGQGPNEKLFF,TGTGCCACCAGCAGAAAAGGACAGGGACCTAATGAAAAACTGTTTTTT
TRBV9,TRBJ1-6,TRBD1,few,CASRGQGPNSPLHF,TGTGCCAGCAGGGGACAGGGGCCCAATTCACCCCTCCACTTT
TRBV6-4,TRBJ1-6,NA,NA,CASSDSEGGNSPLHF,TGTGCCAGCAGTGACTCGGAGGGGGGGAATTCACCCCTCCACTTT
TRBV5-1,TRBJ1-1,NA,few,CASSLDMNTEAFF,TGCGCCAGCAGCTTGGATATGAACACTGAAGCTTTCTTT
TRBV29-1,TRBJ1-1,TRBD1,NA,CSATGALTEAFF,TGCAGCGCCACAGGGGCGCTCACTGAAGCTTTCTTT
TRBV7-9,TRBJ1-6,NA,NA,CASSLITVTLSEPPLHF,TGTGCCAGCAGCTTGATAACAGTCACTTTGTCTGAACCACCCCTCCACTTT
TRBV10-3,TRBJ1-1,TRBD1,NA,CAISGQGGRRTEAFF,TGTGCCATCAGCGGACAGGGGGGCAGGAGGACTGAAGCTTTCTTT
TRBV19,TRBJ1-4,TRBD1,NA,CASSIQGGEKLFF,TGTGCCAGTAGTATACAGGGGGGCGAAAAACTGTTTTTT
TRBV4-3,TRBJ2-1,TRBD2,NA,CASSQGLVAGGDEQFF,TGCGCCAGCAGCCAAGGTTTGGTAGCGGGGGGGGACGAGCAGTTCTTC
TRBV6-5,TRBJ1-1,TRBD1,NA,CASSLTGVNTEAFF,TGTGCCAGCAGTTTGACAGGGGTTAACACTGAAGCTTTCTTT
TRBV2,TRBJ2-3,TRBD1,NA,CASSEENRGADTQYF,TGTGCCAGCAGTGAAGAGAACAGGGGCGCAGATACGCAGTATTTT
TRBV7-9,TRBJ2-3,NA,NA,CASSLPGRRTDTQYF,TGTGCCAGCAGCTTACCAGGCAGGAGGACAGATACGCAGTATTTT
TRBV4-3,TRBJ1-1,TRBD1,NA,CASSRDRASATEAFF,TGCGCCAGCAGCCGGGACAGGGCATCAGCGACTGAAGCTTTCTTT
TRBV19,TRBJ1-2,NA,NA,CASSTRTALYGYTF,TGTGCCAGTAGTACACGGACAGCCCTCTATGGCTACACCTTC
TRBV4-3,TRBJ1-1,NA,NA,CASSQVRGSQLRNEAFF,TGCGCCAGCAGCCAAGTTAGAGGTAGTCAGCTTAGAAATGAAGCTTTCTTT